Listed here are 12 T cell receptor beta chains from one sample, sequenced in a study of long-term antiretroviral therapy in people with HIV. At survey level, the immunoSEQ assay was run in its v3.0 version. The method was immunoSEQ multiplex PCR; TCRdb's version includes in-frame clones alone and lacks a portion of them. The profile shows approximately 15,000 clones, approximately 80% of them singletons. Sequences were derived from unsorted PBMCs, sampled 0.1 years before starting antiretroviral therapy. Receptors originate from a man between 18 and 35 years old with HIV.

Only one count was recorded for this clone. V usage is TRBV6-6 and J usage is TRBJ1-2, with D possibly being TRBD1 (6 bases). The V and J ends lost 5 bases and 13 bases respectively, with 17 bases between them. Germline CDR1 reads MNHNY; CDR2 reads SVGAGI (reference sequence). The CDR3 is 12 amino acids. The CDR3 DNA reads as TGTGCCAGCAGTACTCGGACAGACAGATTCACCTTC. As protein: CASSTRTDRFTF.

A single count supports this clone. The genes are TRBV19 and TRBJ1-4; possibly TRBD1 for D (6 bases). The CDR3 has 14 amino acids. Germline CDR1 is LNHDA and CDR2 is SQIVND (reference sequence). The germline V and J ends were trimmed by 6 bases and 7 bases, with 15 bases remaining between them. The CDR3 region is CASSLDRRSEKLFF. The CDR3 nucleotides are TGTGCCAGTAGCCTCGACAGGAGGAGTGAAAAACTGTTTTTT.

J is TRBJ2-2 and V is TRBV27; 8 positions match TRBD2. J gave up 1 base and V 6 bases, and 7 bases lay outside the gene matches. The CDR3 consists of 16 residues. Germline values: CDR1 MNHEY, CDR2 SMNVEV (reference sequence). The CDR3: CASRTGLAVNTGELFF. The DNA of the CDR3 is TGTGCCAGCAGAACCGGACTAGCCGTGAACACCGGGGAGCTGTTTTTT.

The CDR3 spells CASTSGLETQYF. CDR3 in DNA: TGTGCCAGCACTAGCGGACTAGAGACCCAGTACTTC. V is TRBV7-2 and J is TRBJ2-5, with 7 bases identical to TRBD2. Germline lookup yields CDR1 SGHTA and CDR2 FQGNSA. Trimming removed 7 bases from V and 4 bases from J; junction bases left unmatched: 3. The CDR3 totals 12 residues. The full variable domain, completed using reference TRBV7-2 and TRBJ2-5, is GAGVSQSPSNKVTEKGKDVELRCDPISGHTALYWYRQSLGQGLEFLIYFQGNSAPDKSGLPSDRFSAERTGGSVSTLTIQRTQQEDSAVYLCASTSGLETQYFGPGTRLLVL.

This clone has just one count. Written as DNA, the CDR3 is TGTGCCAGCAGCTTAGTCTTGGCCTACGAGCAGTACTTC. Amino acids: CASSLVLAYEQYF. The V gene is TRBV11-2, the J gene TRBJ2-7; D is ambiguous. The V gene's germline CDR1 is SGHAT and CDR2 FQNNGV. The CDR3 has 13 residues. Trimming took 1 base from V and 2 from J, leaving 6 bases between them.

V gene TRBV7-9 combines with J gene TRBJ1-1; D call uncertain. Trimming shortened V by 5 bases and J by 0 bases, and 13 bases separated the two germline ends. The germline V gene has CDR1 SEHNR and CDR2 FQNEAQ (reference sequence). The CDR3 extends over 15 amino acids. CDR3 sequence reads: CASSAPTVMNTEAFF. In nucleotides, the CDR3 is TGTGCCAGCAGCGCACCAACAGTCATGAACACTGAAGCTTTCTTT.

The chain links TRBV5-6 to TRBJ2-7; TRBD2 aligns across 8 bases. V shed 4 bases, J shed 0 bases, and the junction held 9 bases outside the gene matches. Per germline, CDR1 SGHDT and CDR2 YYEEEE. The CDR3 sequence is 16 residues long. The CDR3 coding sequence is TGTGCCAGCAGCGATCCGACTAGCGTGAACTCCTACGAGCAGTACTTC. Translated, it gives CASSDPTSVNSYEQYF.

This chain links TRBV5-1 with TRBJ2-1, with D unresolved. Trimming stripped 1 base from V and 10 bases from J, with 15 bases between. CDR3 length equals 14 residues. CDR1 and CDR2 from the germline V gene are SGHRS and YFSETQ. CDR3 sequence reads: CASSLFLDPREQFF. In nucleotides, the CDR3 is TGCGCCAGCAGCTTGTTTTTGGATCCGCGGGAGCAGTTCTTC.

V gene TRBV28 combines with J gene TRBJ1-4; TRBD1 matches 9 bases. CDR1 MDHEN and CDR2 SYDVKM come from the germline V gene. V trimming: 4 bases; J trimming: 4 bases; junction bases outside the gene matches: 4. The CDR3 length is 15 residues. The CDR3, as DNA: TGTGCCAGCAGTTCCCCGGGACAGGGTAATGAAAAACTGTTTTTT. This codes for CASSSPGQGNEKLFF.

The chain combines TRBV7-9 with TRBJ2-1; tentatively, D is TRBD1 or TRBD2 (6 bases each). Germline V lookup: CDR1 SEHNR, CDR2 FQNEAQ (reference sequence). Trimming took 7 bases from V and 9 from J, leaving 25 bases between them. CDR3 length equals 16 residues. The CDR3 loop reads CASMPRLGQGRSEQFF. CDR3 nucleotide sequence: TGTGCCAGCATGCCACGCCTGGGACAAGGGAGGAGTGAGCAGTTCTTC.

This clone came up a few times. The genes are TRBV18 and TRBJ1-5, with D hard to call. With 3 bases removed from V and 7 bases from J, the gap between germline ends came to 10 bases. Germline CDR1 KGHSH, CDR2 LQKENI. This CDR3 has 13 residues. The CDR3 nucleotides read TGTGCCAGCTCACCGGGCCCGAGCCAGCCCCAGCATTTT. This codes for CASSPGPSQPQHF.

The chain is built from TRBV2 and TRBJ1-1, with a possible D match to TRBD1 (5 bases). The CDR3 has 14 amino acids. V was cut by 4 bases and J by 0 bases, with 9 bases left in between. CDR1 and CDR2 (germline): SNHLY, FYNNEI. The CDR3 nucleotides read TGTGCCAGCAGTGCTAGACAGATGAACACTGAAGCTTTCTTT. This codes for CASSARQMNTEAFF.